This is a list of T cell receptor beta chains from one sample in a study of T cells in Graves' hyperthyroidism and ophthalmopathy. Each CDR3 protein gets one entry after TCRdb re-called the multiplex PCR reads with MiXCR. The sample has more than 150,000 distinct CDR3 sequences, over 15% seen once. Sequencing input: blood. Source of these receptors: a woman aged 50 to 60 with Graves' hyperthyroidism. Both conserved end residues are part of each CDR3. D genes are given only for firm matches. Only part of the rows carry a size: once, few, many, or a class if the clone is expanded.

TRBJ2-1,-,TRBV20-1,many,TGCAGTGCTAGAGCAATGCGTCGTTTGGGGACTGAGCAGTTCTTC,CSARAMRRLGTEQFF
TRBJ1-6,-,TRBV6-5,-,TGTGCCAGCAGTTTCACTAAACGGGGGAATTCACCCCTCCACTTT,CASSFTKRGNSPLHF
TRBJ2-5,TRBD1,TRBV5-1,few,TGCGCCAGCTCCACAGGGGCGTCACAAGAGACCCAGTACTTC,CASSTGASQETQYF
TRBJ1-2,-,TRBV2,-,TGTGCCAGCAAAGTTTGGTCGACAGTCTATGGCTACACCTTC,CASKVWSTVYGYTF
TRBJ2-3,TRBD1,TRBV15,many,TGTGCCACCAGCAGAGACAGGGGGCAGACAGATACGCAGTATTTT,CATSRDRGQTDTQYF
TRBJ2-5,-,TRBV7-8,many,TGTGCCAGCACCCAGTTGCTAAAGCGGACCCAGTACTTC,CASTQLLKRTQYF
TRBJ1-1,-,TRBV5-1,many,TGCGCCAGCAGCTTGGCCGTTGGTGTGAACACTGAAGCTTTCTTT,CASSLAVGVNTEAFF
TRBJ1-2,-,TRBV15,many,TGTGCCACCAGCAGAGAAAAGGACTATGGCTACACCTTC,CATSREKDYGYTF
TRBJ2-1,-,TRBV3-1,many,TGTGCCAGCAGCCAAAGGGGTAGGAATGAGCAGTTCTTC,CASSQRGRNEQFF
TRBJ1-6,TRBD1,TRBV6-2/TRBV6-3,-,TGTGCCAGCAAACCAGGGGGTGGTAATTCACCCCTCCACTTT,CASKPGGGNSPLHF
TRBJ1-6,TRBD1,TRBV19,many,TGTGCCAGTAGTTCACAGGGGTGGTCCTATAATTCACCCCTCCACTTT,CASSSQGWSYNSPLHF